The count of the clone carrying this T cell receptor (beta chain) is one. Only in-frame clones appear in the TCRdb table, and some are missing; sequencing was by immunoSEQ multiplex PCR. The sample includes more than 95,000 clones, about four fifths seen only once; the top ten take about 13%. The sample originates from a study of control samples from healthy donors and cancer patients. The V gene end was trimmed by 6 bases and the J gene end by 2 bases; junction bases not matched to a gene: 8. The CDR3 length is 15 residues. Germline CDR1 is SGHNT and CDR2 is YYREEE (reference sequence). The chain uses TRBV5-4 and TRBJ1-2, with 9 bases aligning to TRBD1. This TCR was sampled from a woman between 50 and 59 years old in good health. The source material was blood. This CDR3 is CASNPGQGLNYGYTF. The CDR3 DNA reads TGTGCCAGCAACCCCGGACAGGGGCTAAACTATGGCTACACCTTC.